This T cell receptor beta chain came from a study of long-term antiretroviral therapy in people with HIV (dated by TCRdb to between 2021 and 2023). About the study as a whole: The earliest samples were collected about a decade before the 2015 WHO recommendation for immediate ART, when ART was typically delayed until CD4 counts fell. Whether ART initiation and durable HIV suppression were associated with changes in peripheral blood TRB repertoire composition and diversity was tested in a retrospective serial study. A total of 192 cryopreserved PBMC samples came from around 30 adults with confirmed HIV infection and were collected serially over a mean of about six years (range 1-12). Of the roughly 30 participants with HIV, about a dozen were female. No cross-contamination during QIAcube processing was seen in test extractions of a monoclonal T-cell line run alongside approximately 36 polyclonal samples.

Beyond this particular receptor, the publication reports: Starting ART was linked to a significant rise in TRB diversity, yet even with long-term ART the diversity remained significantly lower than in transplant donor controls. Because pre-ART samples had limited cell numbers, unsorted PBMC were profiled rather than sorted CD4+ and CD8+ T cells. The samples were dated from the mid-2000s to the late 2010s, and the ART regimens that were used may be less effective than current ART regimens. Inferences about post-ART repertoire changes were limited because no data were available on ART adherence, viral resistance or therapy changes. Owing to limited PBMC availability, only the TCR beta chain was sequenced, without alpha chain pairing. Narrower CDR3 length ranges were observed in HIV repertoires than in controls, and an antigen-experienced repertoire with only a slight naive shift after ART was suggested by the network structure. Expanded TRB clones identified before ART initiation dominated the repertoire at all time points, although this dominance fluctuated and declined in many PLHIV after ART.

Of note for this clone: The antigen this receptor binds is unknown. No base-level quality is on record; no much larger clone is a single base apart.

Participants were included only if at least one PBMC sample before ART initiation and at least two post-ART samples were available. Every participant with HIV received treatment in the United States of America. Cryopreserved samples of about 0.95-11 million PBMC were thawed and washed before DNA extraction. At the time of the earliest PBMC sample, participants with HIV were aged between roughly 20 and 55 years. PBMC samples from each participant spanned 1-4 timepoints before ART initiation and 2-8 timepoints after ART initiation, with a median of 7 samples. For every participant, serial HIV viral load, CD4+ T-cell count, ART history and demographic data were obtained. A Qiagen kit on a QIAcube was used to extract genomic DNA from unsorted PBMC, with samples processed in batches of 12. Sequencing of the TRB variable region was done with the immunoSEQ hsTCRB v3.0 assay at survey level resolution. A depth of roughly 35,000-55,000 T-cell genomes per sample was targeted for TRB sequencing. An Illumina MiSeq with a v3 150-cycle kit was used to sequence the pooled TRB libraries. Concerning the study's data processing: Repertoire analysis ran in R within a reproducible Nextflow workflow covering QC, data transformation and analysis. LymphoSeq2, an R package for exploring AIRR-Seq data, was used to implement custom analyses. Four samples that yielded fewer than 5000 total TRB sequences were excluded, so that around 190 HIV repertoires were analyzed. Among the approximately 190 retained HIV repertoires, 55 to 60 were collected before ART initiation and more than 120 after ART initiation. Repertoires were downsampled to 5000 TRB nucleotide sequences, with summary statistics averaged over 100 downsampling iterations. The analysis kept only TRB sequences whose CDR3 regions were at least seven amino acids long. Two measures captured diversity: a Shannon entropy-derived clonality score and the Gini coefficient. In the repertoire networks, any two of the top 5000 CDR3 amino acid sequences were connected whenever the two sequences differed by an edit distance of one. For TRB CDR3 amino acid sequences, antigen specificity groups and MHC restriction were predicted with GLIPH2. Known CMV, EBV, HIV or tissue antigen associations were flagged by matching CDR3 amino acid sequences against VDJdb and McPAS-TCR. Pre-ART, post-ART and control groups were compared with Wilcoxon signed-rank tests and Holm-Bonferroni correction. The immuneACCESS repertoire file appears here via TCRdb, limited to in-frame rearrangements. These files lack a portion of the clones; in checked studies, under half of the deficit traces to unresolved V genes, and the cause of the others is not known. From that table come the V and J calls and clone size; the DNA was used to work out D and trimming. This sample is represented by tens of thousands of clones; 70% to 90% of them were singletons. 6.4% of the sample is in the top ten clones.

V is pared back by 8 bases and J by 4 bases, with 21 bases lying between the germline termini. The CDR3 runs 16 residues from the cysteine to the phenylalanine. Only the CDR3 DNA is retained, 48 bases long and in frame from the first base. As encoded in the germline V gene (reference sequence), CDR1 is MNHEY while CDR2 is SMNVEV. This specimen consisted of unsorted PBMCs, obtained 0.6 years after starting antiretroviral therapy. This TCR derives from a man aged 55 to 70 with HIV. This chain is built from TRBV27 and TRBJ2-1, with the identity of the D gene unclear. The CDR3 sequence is CASETPGFPLYNEQFF. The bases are TGTGCCAGCGAGACACCTGGATTCCCTCTATACAATGAGCAGTTCTTC.